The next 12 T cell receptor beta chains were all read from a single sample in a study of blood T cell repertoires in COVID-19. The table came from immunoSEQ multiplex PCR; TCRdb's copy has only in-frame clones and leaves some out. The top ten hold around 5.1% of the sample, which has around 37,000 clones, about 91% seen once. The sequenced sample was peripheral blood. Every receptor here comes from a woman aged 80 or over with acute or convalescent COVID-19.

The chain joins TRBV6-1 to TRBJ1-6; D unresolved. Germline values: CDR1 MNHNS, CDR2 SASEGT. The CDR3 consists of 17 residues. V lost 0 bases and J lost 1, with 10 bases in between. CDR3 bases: TGTGCCAGCAGTGAAGCGTCTGTGAGGTCCTATAATTCACCCCTCCACTTT. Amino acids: CASSEASVRSYNSPLHF.

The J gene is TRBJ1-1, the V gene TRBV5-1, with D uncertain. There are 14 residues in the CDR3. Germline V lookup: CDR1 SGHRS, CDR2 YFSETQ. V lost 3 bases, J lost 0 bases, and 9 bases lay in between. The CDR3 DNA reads TGCGCCAGCAGCTCTTCGGGGATGAACACTGAAGCTTTCTTT. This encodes CASSSSGMNTEAFF. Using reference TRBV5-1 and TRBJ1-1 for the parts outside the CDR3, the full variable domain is KAGVTQTPRYLIKTRGQQVTLSCSPISGHRSVSWYQQTPGQGLQFLFEYFSETQRNKGNFPGRFSGRQFSNSRSEMNVSTLELGDSALYLCASSSSGMNTEAFFGQGTRLTVV.

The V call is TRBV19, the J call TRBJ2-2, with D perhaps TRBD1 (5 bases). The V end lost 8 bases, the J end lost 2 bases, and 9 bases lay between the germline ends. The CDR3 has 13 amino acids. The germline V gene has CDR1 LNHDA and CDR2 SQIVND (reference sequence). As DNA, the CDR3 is TGTGCCAGTTCGGACATTAACACCGGGGAGCTGTTTTTT. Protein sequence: CASSDINTGELFF.

CDR3 nucleotide sequence: TGTGCCAGCAGCAACGGGGGGGAAGGGATCTATGGCTACACCTTC. Protein: CASSNGGEGIYGYTF. The J gene is TRBJ1-2, the V gene TRBV21-1. TRBV21-1 represents a pseudogene. The CDR3 runs 15 residues.

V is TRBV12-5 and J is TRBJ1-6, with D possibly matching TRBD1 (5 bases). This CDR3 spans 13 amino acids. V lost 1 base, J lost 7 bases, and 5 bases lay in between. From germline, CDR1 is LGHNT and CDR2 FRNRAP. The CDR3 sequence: CASGLEGNSPLHF. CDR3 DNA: TGTGCTAGTGGTTTGGAGGGGAATTCACCCCTCCACTTT.

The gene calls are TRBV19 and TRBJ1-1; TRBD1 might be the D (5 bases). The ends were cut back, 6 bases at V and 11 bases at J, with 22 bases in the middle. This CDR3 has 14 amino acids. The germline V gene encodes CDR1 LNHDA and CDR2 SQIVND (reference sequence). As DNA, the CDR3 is TGTGCCAGTAGCCCGGATTGGTACTCTGGGGGGGCTTTCTTT. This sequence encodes CASSPDWYSGGAFF.

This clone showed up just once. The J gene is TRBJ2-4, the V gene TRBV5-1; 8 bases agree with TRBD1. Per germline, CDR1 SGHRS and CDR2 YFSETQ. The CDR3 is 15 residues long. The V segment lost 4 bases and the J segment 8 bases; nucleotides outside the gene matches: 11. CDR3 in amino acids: CASSVGRTGWDIQYF. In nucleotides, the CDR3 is TGCGCCAGCAGCGTCGGCCGGACAGGGTGGGACATTCAGTACTTC. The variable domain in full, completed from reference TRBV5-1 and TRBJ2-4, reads KAGVTQTPRYLIKTRGQQVTLSCSPISGHRSVSWYQQTPGQGLQFLFEYFSETQRNKGNFPGRFSGRQFSNSRSEMNVSTLELGDSALYLCASSVGRTGWDIQYFGAGTRLSVL.

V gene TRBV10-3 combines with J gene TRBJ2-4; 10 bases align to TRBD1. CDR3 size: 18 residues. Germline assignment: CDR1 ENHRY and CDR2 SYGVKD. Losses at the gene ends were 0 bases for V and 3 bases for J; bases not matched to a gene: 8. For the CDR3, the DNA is TGTGCCATCAGTGAGTCGATATCGGGACAGGGGTACAAAAACATTCAGTACTTC. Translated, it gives CAISESISGQGYKNIQYF.

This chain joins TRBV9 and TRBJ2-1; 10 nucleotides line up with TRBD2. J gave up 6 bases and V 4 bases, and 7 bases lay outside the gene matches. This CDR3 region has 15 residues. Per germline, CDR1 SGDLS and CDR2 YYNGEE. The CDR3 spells CASSPGTSAVNEQFF. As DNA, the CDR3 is TGTGCCAGCAGCCCCGGGACTAGCGCGGTCAATGAGCAGTTCTTC.

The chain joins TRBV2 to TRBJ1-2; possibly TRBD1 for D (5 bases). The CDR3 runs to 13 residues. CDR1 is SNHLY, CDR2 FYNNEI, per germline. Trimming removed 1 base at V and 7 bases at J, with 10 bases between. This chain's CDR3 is CASSEGGVGGYTF. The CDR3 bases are TGTGCCAGCAGTGAAGGGGGGGTAGGTGGCTACACCTTC.

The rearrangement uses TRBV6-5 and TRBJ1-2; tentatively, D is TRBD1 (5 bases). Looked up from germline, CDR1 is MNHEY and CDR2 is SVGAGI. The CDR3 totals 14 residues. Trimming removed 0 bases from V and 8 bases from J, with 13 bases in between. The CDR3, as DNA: TGTGCCAGCAGTTACTCGGTTCAGGGTGGAGGCTACACCTTC. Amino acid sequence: CASSYSVQGGGYTF.

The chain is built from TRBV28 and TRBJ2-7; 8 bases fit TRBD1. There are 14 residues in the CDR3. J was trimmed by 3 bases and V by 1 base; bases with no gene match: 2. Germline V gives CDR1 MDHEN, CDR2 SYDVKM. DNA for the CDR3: TGTGCCAGCAGTTTATCCGGGACAGGCTACGAGCAGTACTTC. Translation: CASSLSGTGYEQYF.